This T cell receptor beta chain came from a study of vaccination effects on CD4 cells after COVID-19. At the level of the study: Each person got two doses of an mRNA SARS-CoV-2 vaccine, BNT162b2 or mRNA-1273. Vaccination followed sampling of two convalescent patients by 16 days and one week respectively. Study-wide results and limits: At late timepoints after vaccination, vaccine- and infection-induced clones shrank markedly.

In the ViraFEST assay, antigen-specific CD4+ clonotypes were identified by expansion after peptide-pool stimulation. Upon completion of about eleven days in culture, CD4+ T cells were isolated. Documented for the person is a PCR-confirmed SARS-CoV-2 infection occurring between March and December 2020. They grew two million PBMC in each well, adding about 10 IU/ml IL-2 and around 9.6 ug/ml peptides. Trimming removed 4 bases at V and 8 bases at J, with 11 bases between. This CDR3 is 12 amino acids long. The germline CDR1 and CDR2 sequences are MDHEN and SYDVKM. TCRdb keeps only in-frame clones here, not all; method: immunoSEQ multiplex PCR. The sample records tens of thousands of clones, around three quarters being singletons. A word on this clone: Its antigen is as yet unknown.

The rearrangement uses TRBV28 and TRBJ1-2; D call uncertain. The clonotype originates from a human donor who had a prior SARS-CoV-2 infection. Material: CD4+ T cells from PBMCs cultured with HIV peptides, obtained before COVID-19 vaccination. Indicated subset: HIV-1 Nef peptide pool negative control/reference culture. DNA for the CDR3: TGTGCCAGCAGTTACCACAGTTGGGGCTACACCTTC. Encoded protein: CASSYHSWGYTF.